This is a list of T cell receptor beta chains from one sample in a study of prognosis after radiotherapy for stage I lung cancer. A single record per CDR3 protein comes from TCRdb applying MiXCR to the multiplex PCR reads. The profile covers under 50,000 distinct CDR3 sequences, with around 22% appearing a single time and 20% to 30% taken by the ten largest. Sequences were derived from PBMCs, sampled before or after stereotactic body radiation therapy (not recorded which). The source is a donor over 45 with non-small cell lung cancer. CDR3s include the opening cysteine and the closing phenylalanine or tryptophan. The D gene is left open where the match is weak. Size tells how often a clone was seen (once, few, many) or the class of an expanded clone, and some rows leave it out.

J gene,D gene,V gene,clone size,CDR3 protein,CDR3 DNA
TRBJ2-5,TRBD1,TRBV19,many,CASSMGTVPGETQYF,TGTGCCAGTAGTATGGGGACAGTACCTGGAGAGACCCAGTACTTC
TRBJ2-2,-,TRBV20-1,many,CSATTNTGELFF,TGCAGTGCCACGACAAACACCGGGGAGCTGTTTTTT
TRBJ1-6,-,TRBV20-1,many,CSARAPFRGPKWGSYNSPLHF,TGCAGTGCTAGAGCGCCCTTCCGGGGGCCCAAGTGGGGCTCCTATAATTCACCCCTCCACTTT
TRBJ2-1,TRBD2,TRBV7-2,many,CASSHSGGGAYNEQFF,TGTGCCAGCAGCCATTCCGGCGGGGGGGCGTACAATGAGCAGTTCTTC
TRBJ2-1,TRBD2,TRBV6-2/TRBV6-3,many,CASSSTSGYNEQFF,TGTGCCAGCAGTAGTACTAGCGGTTACAATGAGCAGTTCTTC
TRBJ2-2,-,TRBV27,many,CASSVTGTSTGELFF,TGTGCCAGCAGTGTGACAGGTACATCCACCGGGGAGCTGTTTTTT
TRBJ2-1,-,TRBV11-2,many,CASRAGALYNEQFF,TGTGCCAGCAGGGCGGGGGCCCTCTACAATGAGCAGTTCTTC
TRBJ1-1,-,TRBV5-5,few,CASSSGGRGSNTEAFF,TGTGCCAGCAGCTCCGGAGGAAGGGGTTCGAACACTGAAGCTTTCTTT
TRBJ2-3,TRBD2,TRBV27,-,CASSRTSCEGTQYF,TGTGCCAGCAGTAGGACTAGTTGCGAGGGCACGCAGTATTTT
TRBJ2-7,-,TRBV3-1,many,CATSDSWASYEQYF,TGTGCCACCTCGGACAGTTGGGCGTCCTACGAGCAGTACTTC
TRBJ2-7,TRBD1,TRBV7-2,medium-sized,CASSRDGIQGSAYEQYF,TGTGCCAGCAGCCGAGACGGCATACAGGGGTCGGCCTACGAGCAGTACTTC
TRBJ2-3,TRBD2,TRBV10-3,many,CATHSGSSTDTQYF,TGTGCCACACATAGCGGGAGCAGCACAGATACGCAGTATTTT
TRBJ2-5,-,TRBV18,many,CASSEQETQYF,TGTGCCAGCTCGGAACAAGAGACCCAGTACTTC
TRBJ2-1,-,TRBV7-9,many,CASSASLLHNEQFF,TGTGCCAGCAGCGCTTCCCTCCTTCACAATGAGCAGTTCTTC
TRBJ1-2,TRBD1,TRBV28,many,CASSTGGGYGYTF,TGTGCCAGCAGTACAGGGGGGGGATATGGCTACACCTTC
TRBJ2-7,-,TRBV12-3/TRBV12-4,-,CASIAATTSYEQYF,TGTGCCAGCATTGCGGCTACGACAAGCTACGAGCAGTACTTC
TRBJ2-2,TRBD1,TRBV7-9,many,CASSQRDREFAELFF,TGTGCCAGCAGCCAGCGGGACAGGGAGTTCGCGGAGCTGTTTTTT
TRBJ2-7,-,TRBV6-5,many,CASRYNRATHEQCF,TGTGCCAGCAGATACAACAGGGCCACCCACGAGCAGTGCTTC
TRBJ1-1,-,TRBV28,many,CASSPTGTEAFF,TGTGCCAGCAGTCCGACCGGGACAGAAGCTTTCTTT
TRBJ1-6,-,TRBV28,once,CASSFRGLNSPLHF,TGTGCCAGCAGTTTTCGGGGGTTGAATTCACCCCTCCACTTT
TRBJ2-3,TRBD2,TRBV6-4,many,CASSREIGGTDTQYF,TGTGCCAGCTCGCGGGAGATCGGCGGCACAGATACGCAGTATTTT
TRBJ1-5,-,TRBV28,-,CATRLGDQPQHF,TGTGCCACCCGCCTGGGTGACCAGCCCCAGCATTTT
TRBJ2-5,-,TRBV5-1,many,CASSLVQGGETQYF,TGCGCCAGCAGCTTGGTACAGGGAGGAGAGACCCAGTACTTC